Sequencing of this T cell receptor (beta chain) was carried out in a study of cytomegalovirus exposure and HLA in healthy donors (TCRdb year 2017). For context, the study as a whole: According to an earlier analysis of several hundred of the donors, about 179 million T cells yielded 120 million or so unique TCR beta sequences and about 300 Gb of sequence data. An early release that covered about 600 HLA-typed donors contained about 300 gigabases of sequencing data and tens of millions of unique TCR sequences. The genetic ancestry cluster associated with self-reported Caucasian donors included about four fifths of the roughly 380 genotyped donors. The study aimed to test whether cataloging public T cell receptors could reveal signatures of past pathogen exposure. The study used immunosequencing to profile the T cell repertoires of approximately 650 subjects and linked those repertoires to cytomegalovirus serostatus. A separate validation cohort of approximately 120 different subjects was used in addition to the approximately 670-subject first cohort. To predict cytomegalovirus infection status, the study combined high-throughput TCR immunosequencing, statistical association of individual TCRs with disease status, and machine learning. To study patterns of TCR occurrence, a later analysis re-analyzed previously published TCR beta repertoires from 700 or so donors and added high-resolution HLA genotyping. Rather than drawing on any new phenotypic data, the later analysis identified candidate immune exposures from TCR beta sequences and the way those sequences occurred across donors. In an earlier analysis of a few hundred of the donors, high-throughput TCR beta sequencing was used to judge whether each TCR beta V gene segment behaved as functional or pseudogenic. Donor age, sex, ethnicity and CMV serostatus were collected together with the repertoire data. A later genetic analysis used genome-wide SNP genotypes for about 65% of the 666 donors, treating that subset as a discovery cohort. All discovery cohort repertoires had been generated on a single sequencing platform. HLA typing included class I and class II loci at four-digit resolution. The number of donors typed differed by locus, with about 629-640 for A, B, C, DRB1 and DQB1, approximately 500 for DQA1, about 610 for DPA1, and under 490 for DPB1. Roughly five DR-DQ haplotypes were treated as single units for association and clustering because of strong linkage in the cohort. Across approximately 400 genotyped donors of the cohort, an average of about 220,000 unique TCR beta nucleotide sequences per donor were sequenced, and approximately 17% of those sequences were non-productive.

Library preparation was by the immunoSEQ multiplex PCR assay. The multiplex PCR relied on a mix of 60 forward primers for TCR Vbeta segments and 13 reverse primers for TCR Jbeta segments. A multiplex PCR assay on genomic DNA amplified the CDR3 region of rearranged TCR beta genes. The Illumina HiSeq System was used to sequence the amplified TCR beta libraries as 87-base-pair reads. As for the authors' bioinformatics: A later analysis counted around 72 million unique TCR beta chains across the 600 to 850 repertoires, and 10 million to 12 million of these chains were shared by at least two donors. A nearest-neighbor algorithm error-corrected the raw reads and collapsed the reads into unique sequences, merging closely related sequences to remove PCR and sequencing errors. V, D and J gene segments were assigned by aligning CDR3 sequences to IMGT reference sequences. For a sequence to be retained, a match of at least six nucleotides to both a V gene segment and a J gene segment was required. A rearrangement was called productive if the CDR3 had no stop codons and remained in frame with V and J, and every other rearrangement was called non-productive. CDR3 was defined according to IMGT convention as the region running from the second conserved V-encoded cysteine to the conserved J-encoded phenylalanine. Sequences without an unambiguous match to a single V gene segment were excluded from the earlier analysis of about 600 of the donors. An earlier analysis of about 590 of the donors classified V segments as functional when productive rearrangements were above 56.7% and as segregating when the standard deviation between donors was above 5%. To diagnose cytomegalovirus status from the catalog of TCR beta chain sequences, a statistical classification framework was built. A later analysis assigned V and J genes by comparing TCR nucleotide sequences with IMGT/GENE-DB human TR gene sequences. Using the TCRdist pipeline, a later analysis assigned CDR3 sequences along with most-parsimonious VDJ recombination scenarios. In a later analysis, every TCR beta chain was defined by the combination of its CDR3 amino acid sequence and its V-gene family, and reads without a unique V-gene family were dropped. As a way to deal with suspected cross-contamination and a sequencing artifact, a later analysis dropped nearly 600 nucleotide sequences that were highly shared and had low generation probability. A later analysis calculated a clonal expansion index for each public chain from normalized within-repertoire ranks of inferred template counts. In a later analysis, generation probabilities were computed using a VDJ recombination model fitted to out-of-frame rearrangements, and the results were checked against IGoR. In a later analysis, TCR-TCR, TCR-HLA and TCR-CMV co-occurrence was scored with hypergeometric tests, and a repertoire-size bias correction was applied to TCR pairs. A later analysis estimated false discovery rates by permuting HLA or CMV assignments 20 times. In a later analysis, co-occurring TCRs were grouped with DBSCAN, and TCRdist sequence similarity was added when clustering was performed within HLA-allele-positive subsets. For co-occurrence clustering, repertoires with fewer than 30,000 or more than 120,000 public chains were excluded, along with four or five repertoires with anomalous nucleotide sharing. This immuneACCESS table, as held by TCRdb, lists in-frame sequences with V and J called but not all clones. Of the missing ones, under half trace to an unresolved V gene in checked studies; the others have no known cause. For V, J and clone size, that table is used; D and trimming come from the DNA. Across this sample there are approximately 99,000 clones, with roughly 83% seen only once. The ten largest account for over 2.5% of the sample.

The CDR3 sequence holds 15 residues, the cysteine and phenylalanine included. The entry retains the CDR3 DNA only, 45 bases that are in frame from base 1. The germline V gene specifies SGHTA as CDR1 and FQGNSA as CDR2. The cohort consisted of 600 to 750 healthy bone marrow donors. Cohort members were all nominally healthy when sampled, although unrecorded immune exposures were likely present. The donor tested CMV seropositive and was one of the 289 seropositive cohort members. Every donor gave a peripheral blood sample, and the peripheral blood mononuclear cells from that sample were used for TCR beta sequencing. The Qiagen DNeasy Blood Extraction Kit was used to extract genomic DNA from the blood cell samples. General study outcomes and caveats: Broadly in line with IMGT annotations, most TCR beta V segments showed up in productive rearrangements about 87% or about 30% of the time in an earlier analysis of 450 to 750 of the donors. Because HLA typing was unavailable for some donors at each locus, only the typed subset was used in association tests. Some IMGT-functional V segments, including TRBV6-2 and TRBV6-3, could not be told apart with the 87-base-pair reads, so those segments were excluded. A later analysis found that HLA-associated TCR beta chains were more clonally expanded and had lower generation probabilities than equally common non-associated chains. Because counts were too low, seventeen rarely observed V segments, including chromosome 9 orphons, were excluded from the earlier analysis of around 590 of the donors. This cohort had only TCR beta chains sequenced, and the lack of alpha or paired-chain data limited which features could be detected. At a false discovery rate of 0.05, a later analysis linked under 20,000 TCR beta sequences to specific HLA alleles. According to the authors, the approach could potentially be generalized to other disease states and immunological phenotypes. In a later genetic analysis, fewer N-insertions in productive TCRs were reported among donors in an Asian-associated ancestry cluster than the roughly 700-donor mean. The study gave a list of about 150 TCR beta chains associated with cytomegalovirus. Most TCR sequences were observed very rarely across donors, whereas some public TCRs were present in many individuals. A further reported finding was that TCR beta sequences accurately predicted the HLA-A and HLA-B alleles for most subjects in the first cohort. In vitro tests confirmed that a few of the cytomegalovirus-associated TCR beta chains recognize cytomegalovirus antigens. Roughly uniform sequencing depth across donors was assumed in presence/absence analyses, although this assumption may not hold. Most CMV-associated TCR beta chains appeared to be HLA-restricted in a later analysis, and the HLA associations seemed to be driven largely by CMV exposure. In a later analysis, TCR association rates were found to vary across HLA loci, with the most associated TCRs seen for DRB1 alleles and the fewest for HLA-C alleles. V-gene and J-gene trimming of TCR beta chains was associated with a missense DCLRE1C variant in a later genetic analysis, and the association was replicated in an independent cohort. Several of the top co-occurrence clusters appeared to be linked to parvovirus B19, influenza, CMV and Epstein-Barr virus, according to a later analysis. Correlated functional status among segregating V segments might reflect linkage disequilibrium, but an unknown experimental factor could not be ruled out. When HLA alleles, especially DR and DQ, strongly co-occurred, attributing TCR associations to individual alleles was difficult. The sequencing pipeline was judged likely to have produced a cluster of highly shared sequence variants as a technical artifact. In both the original and validation cohorts, the classifier was reported to diagnose cytomegalovirus status with high specificity and sensitivity. The only immune exposure information available for the cohort was CMV serostatus.

This clone turned up a few times. It has no known antigen specificity. The sample holds no much larger clone one base away, and base qualities are not on file. The receptor's source is a male donor in good health and CMV-seropositive. The chain employs TRBV7-2 and TRBJ2-5, and 10 junctional nucleotides match TRBD1. The closer fit of TRBJ2-7 to the DNA end suggests the J call may be wrong. Sequenced: PBMCs. CDR3 reads: CASSLATGQGYEQYF. The nucleotide sequence reads as follows: TGTGCCAGCAGCTTAGCGACGGGACAGGGGTACGAGCAGTACTTC.